This paragraph covers one TCR beta chain sequence. The antigen remains undetermined. Clones were sequenced by immunoSEQ multiplex PCR, and TCRdb holds only the in-frame ones, with some missing. Found here are over 110,000 clones, around 87% of them singletons; the top ten hold around 10%. The data stem from a study of cytomegalovirus exposure and HLA in healthy donors. Study overall: The approximately 120 validation repertoires, a later analysis reported, used the same platform as the 700 or so repertoires from the first cohort. The study, taken as a whole, reports: The study found most TCR sequences rare, yet found some public TCRs in many donors. Cytomegalovirus association was assigned to over 150 TCR beta chains.

Germline loops: CDR1 PRHDT, CDR2 FYEKMQ (reference sequence). The CDR3 extends over 15 amino acids. The V end was cut by 5 bases, the J end by 9 bases, with 20 bases between. The chain joins TRBV13 to TRBJ2-1; D may be TRBD1 (6 bases). This clonotype originated in a man younger than 35 in good health and CMV-seropositive. Sequenced sample: PBMCs. In DNA form, the CDR3 reads TGTGCCAGCAGCCCCTCCCTCCTTAGACAGGTTGAGCAGTTCTTC. It is translated as CASSPSLLRQVEQFF.